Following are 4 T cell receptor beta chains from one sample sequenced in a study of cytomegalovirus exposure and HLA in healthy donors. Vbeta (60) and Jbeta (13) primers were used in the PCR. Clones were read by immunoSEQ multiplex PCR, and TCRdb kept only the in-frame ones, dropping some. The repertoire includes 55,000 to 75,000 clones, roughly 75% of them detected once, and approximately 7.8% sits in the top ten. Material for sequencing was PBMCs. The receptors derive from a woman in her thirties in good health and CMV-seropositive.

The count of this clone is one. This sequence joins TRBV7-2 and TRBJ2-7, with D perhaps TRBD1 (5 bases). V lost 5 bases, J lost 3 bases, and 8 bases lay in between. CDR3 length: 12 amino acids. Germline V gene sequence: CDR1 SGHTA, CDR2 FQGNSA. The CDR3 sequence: CASSPQVYEQYF. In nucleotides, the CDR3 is TGTGCCAGCAGCCCACAGGTCTACGAGCAGTACTTC.

The CDR3 sequence: CASSPVTSGPREEQFF. As DNA, the CDR3 is TGTGCCAGCAGTCCCGTGACTAGCGGTCCGCGGGAAGAGCAGTTCTTC. The gene calls are TRBV14 and TRBJ2-1; 9 nucleotides agree with TRBD2. The V gene's germline CDR1 is SGHDN and CDR2 FVKESK. V lost 6 bases and J lost 10; bases outside the gene matches: 16. The CDR3 is made up of 16 amino acids.

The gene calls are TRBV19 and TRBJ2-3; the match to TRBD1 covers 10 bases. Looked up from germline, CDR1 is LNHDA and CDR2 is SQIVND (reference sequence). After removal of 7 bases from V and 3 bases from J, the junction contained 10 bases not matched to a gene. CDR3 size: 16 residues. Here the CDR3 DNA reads TGTGCCAGTAAACCGGGACAGGGGTCAGCGACAGATACGCAGTATTTT. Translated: CASKPGQGSATDTQYF.

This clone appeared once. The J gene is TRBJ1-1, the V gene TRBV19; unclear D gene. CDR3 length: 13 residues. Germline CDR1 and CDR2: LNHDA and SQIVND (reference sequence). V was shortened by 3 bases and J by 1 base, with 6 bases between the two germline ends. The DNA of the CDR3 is TGTGCCAGTAGTATTTCAGGGAACACTGAAGCTTTCTTT. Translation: CASSISGNTEAFF.